This passage covers 8 T cell receptor beta chains from one sample sequenced in a study of shared clonotypes between healthy human individuals. Profiled with immunoSEQ multiplex PCR; TCRdb holds only in-frame clones, not every one. The sample records roughly 500,000 clones, around 95% being singletons. The sequencing sample was made of naive CD4+ T cells sorted from blood. Subset noted: CD45RA+ positively selected. Every receptor here comes from a woman aged 30 to 39 in good health.

The chain couples TRBV28 to TRBJ2-1; no reliable D call. Germline CDR1 and CDR2: MDHEN and SYDVKM. Trimming removed 2 bases at V and 6 bases at J, with 5 bases between. The CDR3 loop spans 12 amino acids. The CDR3 region is CASSLDVNEQFF. The CDR3 DNA follows: TGTGCCAGCAGTTTAGACGTCAATGAGCAGTTCTTC.

V is TRBV7-9 and J is TRBJ2-3; 7 bases are shared with TRBD2. The germline V gene has CDR1 SEHNR and CDR2 FQNEAQ (reference sequence). V lost 0 bases to trimming and J lost 2 bases; unmatched junction nucleotides: 5. The CDR3 spans 16 residues. CDR3 DNA: TGTGCCAGCAGCTTAGCGGAAGCGGGATTCACAGATACGCAGTATTTT. This codes for CASSLAEAGFTDTQYF. Based on the CDR3 plus reference TRBV7-9 and TRBJ2-3, the full variable domain is DTGVSQNPRHKITKRGQNVTFRCDPISEHNRLYWYRQTLGQGPEFLTYFQNEAQLEKSRLLSDRFSAERPKGSFSTLEIQRTEQGDSAMYLCASSLAEAGFTDTQYFGPGTRLTVL.

The count of this clone is one. The chain employs TRBV28 and TRBJ2-5; 8 bases are shared with TRBD2. The end of the DNA aligns better with TRBJ2-7, so the J call may be wrong. Per germline, CDR1 MDHEN and CDR2 SYDVKM. The length of the CDR3 is 13 residues. CDR3 sequence: CASSLGTSYEQYF. DNA of the CDR3: TGTGCCAGCAGCCTCGGGACTAGCTACGAGCAGTACTTC.

The J gene is TRBJ2-7, the V gene TRBV4-1, with D possibly being TRBD1 (5 bases). The CDR3 has 15 residues. V dropped 6 bases and J dropped 2 bases, with 17 bases sitting between them. The germline gives CDR1 MGHRA, CDR2 YSYEKL. Here the CDR3 reads CASRQNQGSTYEQYF. The CDR3 DNA reads TGCGCCAGCAGACAAAATCAGGGTTCGACCTACGAGCAGTACTTC.

This clone was counted once. This chain connects TRBV15 to TRBJ1-3; D gene ambiguous. The ends were cut back, 0 bases at V and 2 bases at J, with 5 bases in the middle. The CDR3 has 14 residues. Germline CDR1 and CDR2: LNHNV and YYDKDF (reference sequence). The CDR3 reads CATSRDTAGNTIYF. The CDR3 DNA reads TGTGCCACCAGCAGAGACACAGCTGGAAACACCATATATTTT.

V and J are TRBV28 and TRBJ1-1; D is unclear. Germline V gene lookup returns CDR1 MDHEN and CDR2 SYDVKM. CDR3 length equals 14 residues. Trimming shortened V by 9 bases and J by 4 bases, and 18 bases separated the two germline ends. The CDR3 DNA reads as TGTGCCAGTAATGCCCAAGGGTTGAGCACTGAAGCTTTCTTT. Translating it yields CASNAQGLSTEAFF.

This chain joins TRBV28 and TRBJ2-5; 12 bases align to TRBD1. The better agreement between TRBJ2-7 and the DNA end casts doubt on the J call. The CDR3 has 15 residues. The germline CDR1 and CDR2 sequences are MDHEN and SYDVKM. The chain's CDR3 is CASSPRGTGGLEQYF. In DNA, the CDR3 is TGTGCCAGCAGCCCGCGAGGGACAGGGGGCCTCGAGCAGTACTTC.

Regarding this clone: At the DNA level, this CDR3 is encoded by other sequences in the same sample as well. The chain joins TRBV7-9 to TRBJ2-7, with 9 bases identical to TRBD1. CDR1 and CDR2 from the germline V gene are SEHNR and FQNEAQ (reference sequence). V was pared by 5 bases and J by 6 bases, with 8 bases of the junction left unmatched. The CDR3 sequence is 14 residues long. The CDR3 coding sequence is TGTGCCAGCAGCCATAGCACAGGGGGCGTCGAGCAGTACTTC. This translates into CASSHSTGGVEQYF.